This is a list of T cell receptor beta chains from one sample in a study of T cells in Graves' hyperthyroidism and ophthalmopathy. TCRdb re-derived calls from the multiplex PCR reads in MiXCR, one entry per CDR3 protein. The sample consists of 750,000 to 900,000 distinct CDR3 sequences, around 38% of them appearing once. Specimen: blood. The receptors originated from a man aged 18-30 years with Graves' hyperthyroidism. Each CDR3 is given with its conserved first and last residue. The D gene is left open where the match is weak. Clone size appears in some rows only: once, few, many, or a class for an expanded clone.

-	TRBV20-1	TRBJ2-1	-	TGCAGTGCTGACGACGAACGGGGCGATGAGCAGTTCTTC	CSADDERGDEQFF
TRBD2	TRBV5-1	TRBJ2-7	-	TGCGCCAGCAGCGACCCCGGGACTAGCGTCTACGAGCAGTACTTC	CASSDPGTSVYEQYF
-	TRBV7-2	TRBJ1-6	many	TGTGCCAGCAGCTTATACTACGTGGGGTCAAATTCACCCCTCCACTTT	CASSLYYVGSNSPLHF
-	TRBV10-3	TRBJ2-7	-	TGTGCCAGCAGAATCAACAGGGACTACGAGCAGTACTTC	CASRINRDYEQYF
-	TRBV28	TRBJ2-5	-	TGTGCCAGCAGTCTCCAGGACGTAGAGACCCAGTACTTC	CASSLQDVETQYF
-	TRBV19	TRBJ1-4	many	TGTGCCAGTGGAAGTGCAACTAATGAAAAACTGTTTTTT	CASGSATNEKLFF
-	TRBV7-9	TRBJ2-7	-	TGTGCCAGCAGGGCCCGGAGGGGCTACGAGCAGTACTTC	CASRARRGYEQYF
-	TRBV19	TRBJ1-2	-	TGTGCCAGTAGTATAGGGGGACGTGGCTACACCTTC	CASSIGGRGYTF
-	TRBV7-2	TRBJ2-7	-	TGTGCCAGCAGCATGGGCAGCAACGAGCAGTACTTC	CASSMGSNEQYF
-	TRBV12-3/TRBV12-4	TRBJ2-7	many	TGTGCCAGCGCTTCGGGTCGGGTAGAGCAGTACTTC	CASASGRVEQYF